Listed below are T cell receptor beta chains from one sample, sequenced in a study of cytomegalovirus exposure and HLA in healthy donors. Profiling relied on immunoSEQ multiplex PCR, and the TCRdb table lists in-frame clones only, not all of them. The sample lists about 130,000 clones, around 78% occurring once. The sample consisted of PBMCs. The receptors derive from a man between 18 and 35 years old in good health and CMV-seropositive. Both conserved end residues are part of each CDR3. Each record gives: D gene, clone size, V gene, J gene, CDR3 protein, CDR3 DNA. The D gene is left open where the match is weak. The size entry is marked missing in some rows and otherwise reads once, few, many or a size class.

-	-	TRBV6-5	TRBJ2-1	CASTPDPGTYNEQFF	TGTGCCAGTACACCTGACCCCGGGACCTACAATGAGCAGTTCTTC
-	-	TRBV13	TRBJ1-4	CASSSRDGLATNEKLFF	TGTGCCAGCAGCTCCCGTGACGGACTTGCAACTAATGAAAAACTGTTTTTT
TRBD1	few	TRBV6-1	TRBJ1-4	CASSEGQGSEKLFF	TGTGCCAGCAGTGAAGGACAGGGGAGTGAAAAACTGTTTTTT
-	-	TRBV9	TRBJ1-3	CASTLSGNTIYF	TGTGCCAGCACTCTCTCTGGAAACACCATATATTTT
-	-	TRBV13	TRBJ1-2	CASSPGQKPKDGYTF	TGTGCCAGCAGCCCTGGACAGAAACCTAAGGATGGCTACACCTTC
-	-	TRBV7-6	TRBJ2-7	CASSLNGDEQYF	TGTGCCAGCAGCTTAAACGGTGACGAGCAGTACTTC
TRBD2	-	TRBV6-1	TRBJ2-5	CASSEMAGEGETQYF	TGTGCCAGCAGTGAAATGGCGGGGGAGGGAGAGACCCAGTACTTC
-	-	TRBV7-9	TRBJ2-1	CASSPQGDEQFF	TGTGCCAGCAGCCCCCAGGGTGATGAGCAGTTCTTC
-	-	TRBV5-1	TRBJ2-7	CASSLVGREMDEQYF	TGCGCCAGCAGCTTGGTCGGTCGGGAAATGGACGAGCAGTACTTC
TRBD1	-	TRBV29-1	TRBJ2-5	CSYTGTGRETQYF	TGCAGCTATACCGGGACAGGGCGGGAGACCCAGTACTTC
-	-	TRBV4-1	TRBJ1-1	CASSPTQGTEAFF	TGCGCCAGCAGCCCAACACAGGGAACTGAAGCTTTCTTT
-	-	TRBV7-9	TRBJ1-6	CASSLGTSGEGSPLHF	TGTGCCAGCAGCTTAGGGACTTCGGGGGAGGGTTCACCCCTCCACTTT
TRBD2	-	TRBV7-8	TRBJ2-7	CASTEAGAAYEQYF	TGTGCCAGCACCGAAGCGGGGGCCGCCTACGAGCAGTACTTC
-	-	TRBV30	TRBJ1-6	CAWNRDWSSPLHF	TGTGCCTGGAACCGGGACTGGAGTTCACCCCTCCACTTT
TRBD1	-	TRBV7-8	TRBJ2-1	CASSLRQGPINDNEQFF	TGTGCCAGCAGCCTCAGACAGGGGCCGATTAACGACAATGAGCAGTTCTTC
TRBD1	once	TRBV28	TRBJ2-7	CASWDRGYEQYF	TGTGCCAGCTGGGACAGGGGCTACGAGCAGTACTTC
-	-	TRBV5-6	TRBJ2-2	CASSLVSFTGELFF	TGTGCCAGCAGCTTGGTTTCTTTCACCGGGGAGCTGTTTTTT
-	-	TRBV18	TRBJ1-3	CASSYQASGNTIYF	TGTGCCAGCTCATACCAGGCCTCTGGAAACACCATATATTTT
-	-	TRBV27	TRBJ1-5	CASSTGQLVGQPQHF	TGTGCCAGCAGTACCGGACAGCTAGTGGGCCAGCCCCAGCATTTT